Listed here are 16 T cell receptor beta chains from one sample, sequenced in a study of cytomegalovirus exposure and HLA in healthy donors. Both 60 Vbeta primers and 13 Jbeta primers went into the PCR. Repertoires were generated with immunoSEQ multiplex PCR, while TCRdb's copy carries only in-frame clones and drops some. The sample has approximately 150,000 clones; roughly 85% are singletons. Sequenced input: PBMCs. The receptor set was obtained from a man aged 25-45 years in good health and CMV-seronegative.

CDR3 protein: CASLSYTGELFF. DNA of the CDR3: TGTGCCAGTCTTTCTTACACCGGGGAGCTGTTTTTT. This sequence joins TRBV25-1 and TRBJ2-2; D call uncertain. Germline-derived CDR1 and CDR2 are MGHDK and SYGVNS. The CDR3 covers 12 residues. Trimming took off 9 bases at V and 3 bases at J, with 8 bases between the two ends.

The chain joins TRBV18 to TRBJ1-1, with no clear D. The ends were cut back, 6 bases at V and 7 bases at J, with 18 bases in the middle. The CDR3 covers 14 residues. Germline V gene lookup returns CDR1 KGHSH and CDR2 LQKENI. The CDR3 DNA follows: TGTGCCAGCTCCCAGCGGCAGCCCATAGTTGAAGCTTTCTTT. It encodes CASSQRQPIVEAFF.

The chain uses TRBV19 and TRBJ1-2; D uncertain. CDR3 size: 14 residues. Per the germline V gene, CDR1 is LNHDA and CDR2 is SQIVND (reference sequence). V was trimmed by 9 bases and J by 2 bases, leaving 16 bases between them. The CDR3 region is CASHQRERNYGYTF. CDR3 nucleotides: TGTGCCAGCCACCAAAGGGAGAGGAACTATGGCTACACCTTC.

J is TRBJ1-2 and V is TRBV7-9, with 9 bases lining up with TRBD1. CDR3 size: 15 residues. Per the germline V gene, CDR1 is SEHNR and CDR2 is FQNEAQ (reference sequence). After removal of 0 bases from V and 3 bases from J, the junction contained 2 bases not matched to a gene. The DNA of the CDR3 is TGTGCCAGCAGCTTAGCGGGGACAGGGTACTATGGCTACACCTTC. Residues: CASSLAGTGYYGYTF. The full variable domain, rest sourced from reference TRBV7-9 and TRBJ1-2, is DTGVSQNPRHKITKRGQNVTFRCDPISEHNRLYWYRQTLGQGPEFLTYFQNEAQLEKSRLLSDRFSAERPKGSFSTLEIQRTEQGDSAMYLCASSLAGTGYYGYTFGSGTRLTVV.

The rearrangement links TRBV7-9 to TRBJ1-1; TRBD1 might be the D (5 bases). V was clipped by 5 bases and J by 8 bases, with 15 bases between them. This CDR3 comprises 13 residues. Germline CDR1 reads SEHNR; CDR2 reads FQNEAQ (reference sequence). Written as DNA, the CDR3 is TGTGCCAGCAGCGGGCAGGGAAGAATAGAAGCTTTCTTT. Translating it yields CASSGQGRIEAFF.

The V gene is TRBV19, the J gene TRBJ2-7; a weak D match, TRBD2 (6 bases). CDR3 length: 13 residues. The V end lost 8 bases, the J end lost 2 bases, and 13 bases lay between the germline ends. Germline CDR1 LNHDA, CDR2 SQIVND (reference sequence). Here the CDR3 reads CASSRGVAYEQYF. The CDR3 DNA reads as TGTGCCAGTTCCCGCGGGGTTGCCTACGAGCAGTACTTC.

The V and J genes are TRBV5-1 and TRBJ2-1; 9 bases agree with TRBD2. Germline trimming cut 2 bases from V and 9 bases from J; bases unmatched to any gene: 6. The CDR3 runs to 14 residues. Germline CDR1 is SGHRS and CDR2 is YFSETQ. DNA of the CDR3: TGCGCCAGCAGCTTAGGGACTAGCAGAGGTGAGCAGTTCTTC. It encodes CASSLGTSRGEQFF.

This rearrangement joins TRBV4-1 to TRBJ2-5; TRBD1 matches 8 bases. The better agreement between TRBJ2-7 and the DNA end casts doubt on the J call. Per germline, CDR1 MGHRA and CDR2 YSYEKL. This CDR3 comprises 19 residues. CDR3: CASSQEAWGTGNTQYEQYF. The DNA for the CDR3 is TGCGCCAGCAGCCAAGAGGCGTGGGGGACAGGTAACACACAGTACGAGCAGTACTTC.

V is TRBV9 and J is TRBJ2-3; D may be TRBD1 (7 bases). CDR1 and CDR2 from the germline V gene are SGDLS and YYNGEE. Trimming took 0 bases from V and 1 from J, leaving 12 bases between them. This CDR3 is built from 16 residues. This CDR3 is CASSVATGEGTDTQYF. CDR3 DNA: TGTGCCAGCAGCGTAGCTACAGGGGAGGGCACAGATACGCAGTATTTT.

The V call is TRBV6-5, the J call TRBJ1-5; TRBD1 might be the D (6 bases). Germline CDR1 is MNHEY and CDR2 is SVGAGI. Trimming shortened V by 2 bases and J by 0 bases, and 8 bases separated the two germline ends. CDR3 length: 15 amino acids. CDR3 in amino acids: CASSYQGFSNQPQHF. CDR3 bases: TGTGCCAGCAGTTACCAGGGGTTTAGCAATCAGCCCCAGCATTTT.

The chain recombines TRBV7-3 with TRBJ2-2; maybe TRBD1 (6 bases). The CDR3 loop spans 15 amino acids. Germline-derived CDR1 and CDR2 are SGHTA and FQGTGA. Deletions cut 3 bases from V and 2 bases from J, with 10 bases between. Here the CDR3 reads CASSFGQRNTGELFF. The CDR3 nucleotides are TGTGCCAGCAGCTTTGGACAGAGAAACACCGGGGAGCTGTTTTTT.

This clone was seen a handful of times. The chain couples TRBV28 to TRBJ1-5; D call uncertain. The CDR3 is 14 amino acids. V was shortened by 11 bases and J by 4 bases, with 18 bases between the two germline ends. The germline V gene encodes CDR1 MDHEN and CDR2 SYDVKM. This chain's CDR3 is CAEGATRQNQPQHF. In nucleotides, the CDR3 is TGTGCCGAGGGTGCCACCCGTCAGAATCAGCCCCAGCATTTT.

This clone has only a few counts. The V and J genes are TRBV19 and TRBJ1-3; D is uncertain. Trimming left V 3 bases short and J 3 bases short, with 9 bases between. This CDR3 region has 14 residues. The germline V gene encodes CDR1 LNHDA and CDR2 SQIVND (reference sequence). The DNA of the CDR3 is TGTGCCAGTAGTATTGATCAGCGTGGAAACACCATATATTTT. Residues: CASSIDQRGNTIYF.

The chain employs TRBV19 and TRBJ2-3; D is uncertain. There are 14 residues in the CDR3. Germline values: CDR1 LNHDA, CDR2 SQIVND (reference sequence). The germline V and J ends were trimmed by 2 bases and 2 bases, with 8 bases remaining between them. The CDR3 region is CASSINTDTDTQYF. In DNA, the CDR3 is TGTGCCAGTAGTATAAACACAGACACAGATACGCAGTATTTT.

The gene calls are TRBV5-1 and TRBJ2-5; TRBD2 matches at 8 bases. V lost 6 bases and J lost 11; bases outside the gene matches: 12. The CDR3 consists of 13 residues. Germline CDR1 is SGHRS and CDR2 is YFSETQ. The CDR3 region has the DNA TGCGCCAGCAACGAGCGGGAGTTAAGTGAGCAGTACTTC. Residues: CASNERELSEQYF.

V usage is TRBV7-6 and J usage is TRBJ1-3, with D tentatively TRBD1 (5 bases). Germline loops: CDR1 SGHVS, CDR2 FNYEAQ. V was cut by 1 base and J by 4 bases, with 14 bases left in between. The CDR3 has 16 amino acids. CDR3 residues: CASSLGRGDRGNTIYF. The CDR3 region has the DNA TGTGCCAGCAGCTTAGGTCGGGGGGACCGAGGAAACACCATATATTTT.